This is a list of T cell receptor beta chains from one sample in a study of tumor and adjacent non-tumor tissue in lung cancer. TCRdb itself ran the multiplex PCR reads through MiXCR, one entry per CDR3 protein. Of some 90,000 distinct CDR3 sequences in the sample, around 65% were seen once. Source material: lung tumor tissue. The receptors shown here come from a man aged 65 to 79 with non-small cell lung cancer. Each CDR3 is given with its conserved first and last residue. A D gene is named only where the DNA matches it firmly. Clone size is shown for a subset of rows, as once, few, many or a class of expanded clone.

CACSSHRDCRGLYTDTQYF,TGTGCCTGTAGCTCCCATCGAGACTGCAGGGGGCTGTACACAGATACGCAGTATTTT,19,TRBJ2-3,TRBV11-2,TRBD1,NA
CSARTGIVSYGYTF,TGCAGTGCTAGGACAGGGATCGTGAGCTATGGCTACACCTTC,14,TRBJ1-2,TRBV20-1,TRBD1,many
CASREQLSPYNEQLF,TGTGCCAGCAGGGAACAGCTTAGCCCCTACAATGAGCAGCTCTTC,15,TRBJ2-1,TRBV11-1,NA,NA
CASSSVTTTWSDAQYF,TGTGCCAGCAGCTCCGTGACTACCACTTGGTCAGATGCGCAGTATTTT,16,TRBJ2-3,TRBV11-2,NA,NA
CAIQRGGSKNIQYF,TGTGCCATCCAAAGAGGGGGGTCCAAAAACATTCAGTACTTC,14,TRBJ2-4,TRBV28,NA,few
CGVARDRGTHEQYF,TGCGGCGTTGCAAGGGACAGGGGGACACACGAGCAGTACTTC,14,TRBJ2-7,TRBV29-1,TRBD1,NA
CANLGRMEETQYF,TGTGCCAACTTGGGTCGGATGGAAGAGACCCAGTACTTC,13,TRBJ2-5,TRBV12-3/TRBV12-4,NA,NA
CASSVGLAGAPNIQYF,TGCGCCAGCAGCGTGGGACTAGCGGGAGCCCCCAACATTCAGTACTTC,16,TRBJ2-4,TRBV5-1,TRBD2,many
CASSQGGTANQPQHF,TGTGCCAGCAGTCAGGGGGGGACAGCTAATCAGCCCCAGCATTTT,15,TRBJ1-5,TRBV28,TRBD1,NA
CASRPNLRSGANVLTF,TGTGCCAGCAGGCCTAATCTCAGGAGTGGGGCCAACGTCCTGACTTTC,16,TRBJ2-6,TRBV28,NA,NA
CPSSQDSGTHFEKLFF,TGTCCCAGCAGCCAAGATTCCGGGACGCACTTTGAAAAACTGTTTTTT,16,TRBJ1-4,TRBV14,NA,NA
CSARDPSGRLYNEQFF,TGCAGTGCTAGAGATCCTAGCGGGAGACTCTACAATGAGCAGTTCTTC,16,TRBJ2-1,TRBV20-1,TRBD2,few
CANSSRGYEQYF,TGTGCTAACAGCTCCAGAGGGTACGAGCAGTACTTC,12,TRBJ2-7,TRBV11-2,NA,few
CASRHGGFGNSPLHF,TGTGCCAGCAGGCATGGAGGGTTTGGAAATTCACCCCTCCACTTT,15,TRBJ1-6,TRBV5-5,NA,NA
CASSQELTSGGETQYF,TGTGCCAGCAGCCAAGAGTTGACTAGCGGGGGCGAGACCCAGTACTTC,16,TRBJ2-5,TRBV4-2,TRBD2,many
CASSSSVGQGREKLFF,TGTGCCAGCAGCTCTTCCGTGGGACAGGGCCGCGAAAAATTGTTTTTT,16,TRBJ1-4,TRBV5-4,TRBD1,NA